One sample yielded the 25 T cell receptor beta chains listed below, sequenced in a study of blood T cell repertoires in COVID-19. Generated by immunoSEQ multiplex PCR, the TCRdb table keeps only in-frame clones and is missing some. This sample yields under 400,000 clones, of which 88% are seen a single time; approximately 1% belongs to the top ten. Sequenced material: PBMCs or T cells enriched from blood (not recorded which). The receptor set was obtained from a woman in her 30s who had been exposed to COVID-19.

This clone was seen a single time. The chain recombines TRBV7-2 with TRBJ1-3; D may be TRBD1 (5 bases). The CDR3 spans 16 residues. CDR1 is SGHTA and CDR2 is FQGNSA in the germline V gene. Trimming left V 1 base short and J 5 bases short, with 15 bases between. DNA for the CDR3: TGTGCCAGCAGCTTAGTGATTTGGGGCGCCAGAAACACCATATATTTT. Translated: CASSLVIWGARNTIYF. The full variable domain, rest sourced from reference TRBV7-2 and TRBJ1-3, is GAGVSQSPSNKVTEKGKDVELRCDPISGHTALYWYRQSLGQGLEFLIYFQGNSAPDKSGLPSDRFSAERTGGSVSTLTIQRTQQEDSAVYLCASSLVIWGARNTIYFGEGSWLTVV.

The chain joins TRBV5-1 to TRBJ2-2, with D unclear. The V end lost 0 bases, the J end lost 6 bases, and 9 bases lay between the germline ends. The CDR3 spans 14 residues. Germline-derived CDR1 and CDR2 are SGHRS and YFSETQ. CDR3 residues: CASSLVSVPGELFF. The DNA of the CDR3 is TGCGCCAGCAGCTTGGTTTCAGTCCCCGGGGAGCTGTTTTTT.

V usage is TRBV27 and J usage is TRBJ1-6; 7 nucleotides line up with TRBD1. With V trimmed by 6 bases and J by 6 bases, 11 bases remained unmatched. CDR1 is MNHEY, CDR2 SMNVEV, per germline (reference sequence). This CDR3 is built from 16 residues. CDR3 residues: CASSPGGTVLNSPLHF. The CDR3 DNA follows: TGTGCCAGCAGCCCAGGGGGGACAGTTCTTAATTCACCCCTCCACTTT.

The chain recombines TRBV18 with TRBJ1-1; no definite D call. This CDR3 is 13 amino acids long. The V end was cut by 3 bases, the J end by 7 bases, with 12 bases between. CDR1 is KGHSH, CDR2 LQKENI, per germline. CDR3 protein: CASSPSQRIEAFF. The CDR3 region has the DNA TGTGCCAGCTCACCGTCGCAGCGGATTGAAGCTTTCTTT.

The genes are TRBV7-8 and TRBJ2-7; 11 bases line up with TRBD2. From germline, CDR1 is SGHVS and CDR2 FQNEAQ. Germline trimming cut 7 bases from V and 2 bases from J; bases unmatched to any gene: 4. The CDR3 loop spans 14 amino acids. The CDR3 protein is CASITSGRAYEQYF. The CDR3 region has the DNA TGTGCCAGCATAACTAGCGGGAGAGCCTACGAGCAGTACTTC.

The gene calls are TRBV13 and TRBJ2-2; 7 bases map to TRBD1. The J segment lost 4 bases and the V segment lost 4 bases, leaving 6 bases of the junction unmatched. The CDR3 loop spans 15 amino acids. The germline gives CDR1 PRHDT, CDR2 FYEKMQ (reference sequence). The DNA of the CDR3 is TGTGCCAGCAGCTCCGCACAGGGGCCCACCGGGGAGCTGTTTTTT. Translating gives CASSSAQGPTGELFF.

J is TRBJ1-1 and V is TRBV15, with 8 bases identical to TRBD1. Germline values: CDR1 LNHNV, CDR2 YYDKDF (reference sequence). The V gene end was trimmed by 3 bases and the J gene end by 1 base; junction bases not matched to a gene: 4. CDR3 length equals 15 residues. CDR3 nucleotides: TGTGCCACCAGCAGGGACAGGGCTTGGAACACTGAAGCTTTCTTT. Translated: CATSRDRAWNTEAFF.

This clone was observed a few times. This rearrangement joins TRBV5-1 to TRBJ2-3, with TRBD2 identical over 11 bases. Germline-derived CDR1 and CDR2 are SGHRS and YFSETQ. V gave up 3 bases and J gave up 2 bases; unmatched junction bases: 2. CDR3 length equals 15 residues. The CDR3 nucleotides read TGCGCCAGCAGCTGGACTAGCGGGTCCACAGATACGCAGTATTTT. Amino acids: CASSWTSGSTDTQYF.

V usage is TRBV28 and J usage is TRBJ2-7; 7 positions match TRBD1. V lost 6 bases to trimming and J lost 6 bases; unmatched junction nucleotides: 11. The V gene's germline CDR1 is MDHEN and CDR2 SYDVKM. The CDR3 consists of 14 residues. CDR3: CASSSGQVTREQYF. CDR3 nucleotide sequence: TGTGCCAGCAGCTCAGGACAGGTAACGCGCGAGCAGTACTTC.

The rearrangement joins TRBV2 to TRBJ1-6; a weak D match, TRBD1 (6 bases). The CDR3 loop spans 15 amino acids. V was shortened by 6 bases and J by 3 bases, with 12 bases between the two germline ends. Germline V gene sequence: CDR1 SNHLY, CDR2 FYNNEI. The CDR3 coding sequence is TGTGCCAGCAGCCAATTGACAGGCTATAATTCACCCCTCCACTTT. This gives the protein CASSQLTGYNSPLHF.

This clone was recorded a few times. This chain links TRBV12-3 or TRBV12-4 with TRBJ1-1; D call uncertain. The CDR3 runs 13 residues. The V end was cut by 5 bases, the J end by 4 bases, with 11 bases between. DNA for the CDR3: TGTGCCAGCAGTACTCGGTGGTCCACTGAAGCTTTCTTT. Protein: CASSTRWSTEAFF.

This clone was seen once. The chain is built from TRBV28 and TRBJ1-5, with D possibly being TRBD1 (6 bases). CDR3 size: 15 residues. V was trimmed by 6 bases and J by 1 base, leaving 13 bases between them. In germline, CDR1 is MDHEN, CDR2 SYDVKM. The CDR3 spells CASSPWTDSNQPQHF. In DNA form, the CDR3 reads TGTGCCAGCAGCCCCTGGACAGACAGCAATCAGCCCCAGCATTTT.

V and J are TRBV30 and TRBJ1-4; a weak D match, TRBD1 (6 bases). The CDR3 contains 14 residues. The germline V and J ends were trimmed by 3 bases and 8 bases, with 16 bases remaining between them. In germline, CDR1 is GTSNPN, CDR2 SVGIG (reference sequence). In nucleotides, the CDR3 is TGTGCCTGGAGCCCCCAGGGGAGGGTAGAAAAACTGTTTTTT. Its protein product is CAWSPQGRVEKLFF.

This clone was observed once. The J gene is TRBJ2-1, the V gene TRBV27; TRBD2 aligns across 9 bases. CDR3 size: 17 residues. V was pared by 0 bases and J by 5 bases, with 8 bases of the junction left unmatched. Germline loops: CDR1 MNHEY, CDR2 SMNVEV (reference sequence). The CDR3 loop reads CASSLSLAGVDNNEQFF. The CDR3 DNA reads as TGTGCCAGCAGTTTATCCTTAGCGGGAGTAGATAACAATGAGCAGTTCTTC.

This rearrangement joins TRBV29-1 to TRBJ1-4; 10 bases are a match to TRBD1. Trimming took 1 base from V and 6 from J; bases not matched to a gene: 2. The CDR3 length is 14 residues. Germline CDR1 and CDR2: SQVTM and ANQGSEA. CDR3 nucleotide sequence: TGCAGCGTTGAAGGGGGGACAGGGGATGAAAAACTGTTTTTT. Protein: CSVEGGTGDEKLFF. Combining the CDR3 with reference TRBV29-1 and TRBJ1-4 gives the whole variable domain SAVISQKPSRDICQRGTSLTIQCQVDSQVTMMFWYRQQPGQSLTLIATANQGSEATYESGFVIDKFPISRPNLTFSTLTVSNMSPEDSSIYLCSVEGGTGDEKLFFGSGTQLSVL.

This clone appeared a single time. The chain carries TRBV6-5 and TRBJ1-1; no reliable D call. Germline CDR1 and CDR2: MNHEY and SVGAGI. CDR3 length equals 14 residues. Deletions cut 5 bases from V and 1 base from J, with 11 bases between. In DNA, the CDR3 is TGTGCCAGCAGTAACCGTTTCGGGAACACTGAAGCTTTCTTT. This encodes CASSNRFGNTEAFF.

The V gene is TRBV30, the J gene TRBJ2-7; tentatively, D is TRBD2 (6 bases). Germline V gene data show CDR1 as GTSNPN and CDR2 as SVGIG (reference sequence). The CDR3 has 13 residues. With 7 bases removed from V and 3 bases from J, the gap between germline ends came to 16 bases. CDR3 loop: CAYHGSSGYEQYF. The CDR3 DNA sequence: TGTGCCTACCACGGGAGCTCAGGCTACGAGCAGTACTTC.

This clone was seen at least ten times. The CDR3 region is CASSLYRGLPNEQYF. The CDR3 DNA sequence: TGTGCCAGCAGTCTCTACAGGGGACTGCCTAACGAGCAGTACTTC. V usage is TRBV27 and J usage is TRBJ2-7; D is possibly TRBD1 (7 bases). The ends were cut back, 5 bases at V and 5 bases at J, with 19 bases in the middle. CDR1 is MNHEY and CDR2 is SMNVEV in the germline V gene (reference sequence). The CDR3 sequence is 15 residues long.

V usage is TRBV28 and J usage is TRBJ2-2; 7 nucleotides line up with TRBD2. Germline V lookup: CDR1 MDHEN, CDR2 SYDVKM. The CDR3 is 14 amino acids. The V and J ends lost 11 bases and 6 bases, in that order; junction bases with no gene match: 12. The chain's CDR3 is CAGAPGRESGELFF. In DNA, the CDR3 is TGTGCCGGGGCCCCGGGGCGGGAGTCCGGGGAGCTGTTTTTT. Based on the CDR3 plus reference TRBV28 and TRBJ2-2, the full variable domain is DVKVTQSSRYLVKRTGEKVFLECVQDMDHENMFWYRQDPGLGLRLIYFSYDVKMKEKGDIPEGYSVSREKKERFSLILESASTNQTSMYLCAGAPGRESGELFFGEGSRLTVL.

The V gene is TRBV6-1, the J gene TRBJ1-2, with D possibly matching TRBD1 (5 bases). V dropped 2 bases and J dropped 7 bases, with 14 bases sitting between them. Per germline, CDR1 MNHNS and CDR2 SASEGT. The CDR3 totals 14 residues. The CDR3 DNA follows: TGTGCCAGCAGTGAAAGGGGAGGAGGGCTTGGCTACACCTTC. It translates to CASSERGGGLGYTF.

The V call is TRBV3-1 (or the pseudogene TRBV3-2), the J call TRBJ2-4, with 12 bases fitting TRBD2. The CDR3 is 19 amino acids. Per germline, CDR1 LGHDT and CDR2 YNNKEL (reference sequence). V gave up 2 bases and J gave up 9 bases; unmatched junction bases: 17. CDR3 amino acids: CASSQTRPSGRAGMSIQYF. The CDR3, as DNA: TGTGCCAGCAGCCAAACTAGGCCTAGCGGGAGGGCCGGTATGAGCATTCAGTACTTC.

In this sample, this clone turned up a few times. This chain joins TRBV28 and TRBJ1-2, with D uncertain. This CDR3 is built from 8 residues. Germline CDR1 MDHEN, CDR2 SYDVKM. This chain's CDR3 is CAVDGYTF. The CDR3 DNA follows: TGTGCTGTCGATGGCTACACCTTC.

J is TRBJ2-7 and V is TRBV3-1 (or the pseudogene TRBV3-2); TRBD1 might be the D (5 bases). Germline CDR1 reads LGHDT; CDR2 reads YNNKEL (reference sequence). The length of the CDR3 is 15 residues. Between the trimmed V and J ends, which lost 0 bases and 0 bases, there was a span of 9 bases. The CDR3 is CASSQEPGSSYEQYF. CDR3 DNA sequence: TGTGCCAGCAGCCAAGAGCCAGGGTCCTCCTACGAGCAGTACTTC.

The rearrangement uses TRBV19 and TRBJ1-4, with TRBD1 matching 7 bases. V trimming: 6 bases; J trimming: 3 bases; junction bases outside the gene matches: 4. This CDR3 spans 14 amino acids. The V gene's germline CDR1 is LNHDA and CDR2 SQIVND (reference sequence). The CDR3 DNA is TGTGCCAGTAGCCTCAGGGGGGCTAATGAAAAACTGTTTTTT. It is translated as CASSLRGANEKLFF.

The chain recombines TRBV7-9 with TRBJ2-5; TRBD1 matches 8 bases. Germline lookup yields CDR1 SEHNR and CDR2 FQNEAQ (reference sequence). The CDR3 length is 14 residues. V gave up 3 bases and J gave up 5 bases; unmatched junction bases: 5. The CDR3 DNA sequence: TGTGCCAGCAGCTTGCCAGGGGGCGCGGAGACCCAGTACTTC. This sequence encodes CASSLPGGAETQYF.